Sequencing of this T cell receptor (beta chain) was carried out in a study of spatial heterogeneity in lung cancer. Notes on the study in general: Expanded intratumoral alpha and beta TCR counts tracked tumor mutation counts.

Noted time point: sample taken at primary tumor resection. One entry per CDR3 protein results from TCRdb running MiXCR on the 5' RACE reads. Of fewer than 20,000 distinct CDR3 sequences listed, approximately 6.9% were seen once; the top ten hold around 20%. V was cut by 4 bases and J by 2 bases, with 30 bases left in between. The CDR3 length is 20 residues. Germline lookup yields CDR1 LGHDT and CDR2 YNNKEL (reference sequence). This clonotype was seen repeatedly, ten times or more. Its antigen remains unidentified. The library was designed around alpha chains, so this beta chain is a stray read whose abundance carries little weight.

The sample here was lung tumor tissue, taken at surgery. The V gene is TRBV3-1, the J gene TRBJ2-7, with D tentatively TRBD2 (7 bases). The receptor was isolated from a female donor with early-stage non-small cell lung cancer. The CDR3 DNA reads TGTGCCAGCAGCCCAAGCAGCCTAGGTCGGGGGGCGATCGGAACCTACGAGCAGTACTTC. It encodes CASSPSSLGRGAIGTYEQYF.